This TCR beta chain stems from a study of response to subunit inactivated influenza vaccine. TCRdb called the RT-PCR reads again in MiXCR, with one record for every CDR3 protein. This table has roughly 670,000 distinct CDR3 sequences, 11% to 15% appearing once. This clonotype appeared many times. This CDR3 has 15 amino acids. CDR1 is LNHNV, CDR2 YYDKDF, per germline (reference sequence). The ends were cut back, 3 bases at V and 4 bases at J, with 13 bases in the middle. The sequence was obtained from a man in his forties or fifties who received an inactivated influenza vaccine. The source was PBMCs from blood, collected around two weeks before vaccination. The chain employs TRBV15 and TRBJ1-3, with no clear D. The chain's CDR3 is CATSRDVGPGNTIYF. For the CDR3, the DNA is TGTGCCACCAGCAGGGACGTAGGTCCGGGAAACACCATATATTTT. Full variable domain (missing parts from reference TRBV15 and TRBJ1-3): DAMVIQNPRYQVTQFGKPVTLSCSQTLNHNVMYWYQQKSSQAPKLLFHYYDKDFNNEADTPDNFQSRRPNTSFCFLDIRSPGLGDTAMYLCATSRDVGPGNTIYFGEGSWLTVV.